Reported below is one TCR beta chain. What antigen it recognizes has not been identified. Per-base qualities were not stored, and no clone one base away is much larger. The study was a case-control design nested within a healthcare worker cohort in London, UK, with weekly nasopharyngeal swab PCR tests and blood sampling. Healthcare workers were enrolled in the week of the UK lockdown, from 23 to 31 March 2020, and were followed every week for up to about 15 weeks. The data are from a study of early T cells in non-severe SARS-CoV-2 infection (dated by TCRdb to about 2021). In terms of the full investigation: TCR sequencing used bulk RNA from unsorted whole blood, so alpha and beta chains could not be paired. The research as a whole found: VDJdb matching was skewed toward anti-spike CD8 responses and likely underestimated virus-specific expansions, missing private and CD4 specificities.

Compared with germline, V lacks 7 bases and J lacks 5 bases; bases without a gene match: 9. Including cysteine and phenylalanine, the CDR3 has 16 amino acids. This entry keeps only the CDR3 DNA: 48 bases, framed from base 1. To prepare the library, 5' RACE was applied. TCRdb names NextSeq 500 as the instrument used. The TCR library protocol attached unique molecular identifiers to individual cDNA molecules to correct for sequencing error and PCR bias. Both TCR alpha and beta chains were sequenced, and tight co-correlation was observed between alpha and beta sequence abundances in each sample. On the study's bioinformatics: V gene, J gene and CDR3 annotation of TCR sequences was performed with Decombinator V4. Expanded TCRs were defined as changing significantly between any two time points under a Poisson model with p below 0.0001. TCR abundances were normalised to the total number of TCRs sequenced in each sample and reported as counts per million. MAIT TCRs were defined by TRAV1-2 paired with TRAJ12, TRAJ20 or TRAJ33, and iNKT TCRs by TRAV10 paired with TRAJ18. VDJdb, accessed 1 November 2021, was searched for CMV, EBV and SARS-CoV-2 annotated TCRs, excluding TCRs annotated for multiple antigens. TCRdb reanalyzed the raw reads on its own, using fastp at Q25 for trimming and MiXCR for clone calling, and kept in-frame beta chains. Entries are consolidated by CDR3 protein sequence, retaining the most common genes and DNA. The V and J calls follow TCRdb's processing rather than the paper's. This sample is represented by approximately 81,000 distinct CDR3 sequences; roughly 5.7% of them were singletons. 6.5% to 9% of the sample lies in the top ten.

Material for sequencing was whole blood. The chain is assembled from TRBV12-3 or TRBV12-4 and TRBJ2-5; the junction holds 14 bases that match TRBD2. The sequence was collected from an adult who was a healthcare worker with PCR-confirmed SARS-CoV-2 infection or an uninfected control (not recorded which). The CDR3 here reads CASTRGLAGVGETQYF. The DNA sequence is TGTGCCAGCACCCGGGGACTAGCGGGGGTTGGGGAGACCCAGTACTTC.